The source of this T cell receptor (beta chain) is a study of regulatory T cells in long-lasting Graves disease (dated by TCRdb to the early 2020s). About the full investigation: Persistent Graves' disease was defined as persistently positive TSH receptor autoantibodies together with antithyroid drug treatment for over 5 years. Peripheral blood TCR sequencing and RNA sequencing compared persistent Graves' disease patients with newly diagnosed Graves' disease patients. The study took place in China and was registered as a clinical trial. A total of roughly 35 samples were covered by TCR sequencing, comprising about 13 persistent and around 20 newly diagnosed Graves' disease patients. Antithyroid drugs had been taken for approximately 9.5 years on average by persistent Graves' disease patients in the clinical cohort.

CDR1 and CDR2 (DFQATT, SNEGSKA) derive from the germline V gene (reference sequence). There are 14 amino acids in the CDR3, from cysteine to phenylalanine inclusive. The sequence is cut down to CDR3 DNA, 42 bases in frame from base 1. V drops 0 bases and J drops 3 bases, leaving 12 bases in between. The label giving this sample's time point can be read as: persistent/refractory GD, antithyroid drugs over 5 years with positive TRAb. RNA was extracted from PBMCs in TRIzol for both TCR sequencing and RNA sequencing. The diagnosis of Graves' disease followed American Thyroid Association guidelines. The patients came from an endocrinology department in Xi'an, China. Each patient gave roughly 8.4 milliliters of peripheral blood, collected in an EDTA anticoagulant tube. Ficoll Paque Plus density gradient separation was used to isolate PBMCs, and no additional T cell sorting was done. An Agilent 2100 Bioanalyzer and agarose gel were used to check RNA quality, while a NanoDrop 2000 measured RNA concentration.

Library preparation was by multiplex PCR. This sample was sequenced with an Illumina HiSeq 4000. TCR beta libraries were built with iRepertoire HTBI primers and Arm-PCR amplification of CDR3 regions. Before sequencing, the PCR products went through gel purification. In the source study's methods: Gene usage analysis of CDR3 amino acid clonotypes used the approximately 62 TRBV and around 14 TRBJ segments found across samples. COPE and FqMerger were used to merge the filtered high-quality paired reads into contigs. BLAST was used to align contigs to IMGT TRBV, TRBD and TRBJ reference genes, with CDR3 defined following IMGT. Clonotypes above 0.1% frequency were classified as highly expanded clones. Shannon entropy was used to measure repertoire diversity, and the Gini coefficient was used to measure V-J evenness. Public clonotypes were defined as clonotypes shared by more than one individual. In TCRdb, the public reads were trimmed at Q25 with fastp and aligned with MiXCR, with productive beta chains retained. Rows are unified per CDR3 protein, each entry keeping the most common DNA and genes. V and J calls and clone size were set by TCRdb, not the authors. The sample table records about 340,000 distinct CDR3 sequences; about 19% of these occur just once. The ten largest make up less than 35% of the sample.

This clonotype appeared many times. Its antigen is currently not known. No base quality information exists; no much larger clone differs at one position. Broad study findings and their caveats: Sequencing and analysis were limited to the TCR beta chain. The study examined only peripheral blood because the primary lesion, thyroid tissue, could not be accessed. Patients with persistent disease shared more public clonotypes (about 2,900) than newly diagnosed patients did (966). As a limitation, the authors acknowledged that the small sample size may reduce accuracy. Persistent Graves' disease patients showed lower TCR Shannon entropy and fewer highly expanded clones than newly diagnosed patients, suggesting clonal expansion. Persistent disease showed preferential use of TRBV28, TRBJ1-2 and TRBJ2-5, whereas newly diagnosed disease favored TRBV20-1 and TRBJ2-1.

This sequence originates from a female donor with Graves disease. Material: peripheral blood mononuclear cells (PBMCs), obtained when the disease was refractory, from a patient treated with antithyroid drugs. The chain is assembled from TRBV20-1 and TRBJ2-7; TRBD2 might be the D gene, on 6 matching bases. The CDR3 is CSARDLARIYEQYF. The DNA sequence is as follows: TGCAGTGCTAGAGATCTAGCGAGAATCTACGAGCAGTACTTC.